This T cell receptor beta chain was retrieved from a study of T cell changes during pregnancy in multiple sclerosis. Using immunoSEQ multiplex PCR, the repertoire was profiled, and TCRdb retains in-frame clones only, with some absent. This sample has 40,000 to 45,000 clones; about 85% occur once, and the top ten carry under 0.95%. From germline, CDR1 is SGHNT and CDR2 YYREEE (reference sequence). This CDR3 comprises 18 residues. The ends lost 2 bases at V and 2 bases at J; junction bases unmatched: 6. The clonotype comes from a female donor with multiple sclerosis, enrolled in a pregnancy study. Sequencing was performed on CD4+ T cells from peripheral blood mononuclear cells, taken after pregnancy. The rearrangement links TRBV5-4 to TRBJ2-1, with 14 bases aligning to TRBD2. The CDR3 reads CASSLFPTSGGAYNEQFF. The DNA of the CDR3 is TGTGCCAGCAGCTTATTCCCGACTAGCGGGGGGGCCTACAATGAGCAGTTCTTC.